The 26 T cell receptor beta chains presented below share a single source sample, sequenced in a study of T cell responses to AZD1222 COVID-19 vaccine. TCRdb's table, derived via immunoSEQ multiplex PCR, lists solely in-frame clones and lacks some. The sample has approximately 200,000 clones; roughly nine tenths are singletons. This specimen consisted of peripheral blood, obtained 28 days after the second AZD1222 dose. The receptor set was obtained from an adult who received the AZD1222 COVID-19 vaccine.

The chain is built from TRBV5-4 and TRBJ1-2; a possible D gene is TRBD1 (6 bases). This CDR3 contains 16 residues. Germline values: CDR1 SGHNT, CDR2 YYREEE (reference sequence). Trimming left V 0 bases short and J 3 bases short, with 15 bases between. The CDR3 nucleotides are TGTGCCAGCAGCTTGGCAGGGGCAATGGGCTACTATGGCTACACCTTC. This sequence encodes CASSLAGAMGYYGYTF. The full variable domain, completed using reference TRBV5-4 and TRBJ1-2, is ETGVTQSPTHLIKTRGQQVTLRCSSQSGHNTVSWYQQALGQGPQFIFQYYREEENGRGNFPPRFSGLQFPNYSSELNVNALELDDSALYLCASSLAGAMGYYGYTFGSGTRLTVV.

This chain uses TRBV9 with TRBJ1-2; no clear D. This CDR3 has 14 amino acids. Germline CDR1 and CDR2: SGDLS and YYNGEE. The germline V and J ends were trimmed by 0 bases and 5 bases, with 11 bases remaining between them. Here the CDR3 reads CASSVGRAGYGYTF. CDR3 DNA sequence: TGTGCCAGCAGCGTAGGGAGGGCGGGGTATGGCTACACCTTC.

The gene calls are TRBV4-3 and TRBJ1-5; possible D gene TRBD1, 5 bases. Trimming removed 0 bases from V and 7 bases from J, with 10 bases in between. The CDR3 spans 14 residues. Germline CDR1 and CDR2: LGHNA and YSLEER. The CDR3 is CASSQEAGRQPQHF. The CDR3 bases are TGCGCCAGCAGCCAAGAGGCAGGGCGGCAGCCCCAGCATTTT.

The V gene is TRBV28, the J gene TRBJ1-1, with no clear D. Trimming pared 10 bases from V and 6 bases from J, leaving 18 bases between. The CDR3 totals 13 residues. The germline V gene encodes CDR1 MDHEN and CDR2 SYDVKM. The CDR3 DNA sequence: TGTGCCACCTCCGTGTGGGGTTGGGCTGAAGCTTTCTTT. Residues: CATSVWGWAEAFF.

This rearrangement joins TRBV28 to TRBJ1-3; D is undetermined. V shed 5 bases and J shed 0 bases, with 14 bases lying between them. Per germline, CDR1 MDHEN and CDR2 SYDVKM. The CDR3 is 16 amino acids. Written as DNA, the CDR3 is TGTGCCAGCAGTGCAGCCTCGGGCAGCTCTGGAAACACCATATATTTT. Translating it yields CASSAASGSSGNTIYF.

V gene TRBV2 combines with J gene TRBJ2-7; D unresolved. The CDR3 contains 10 residues. With 9 bases removed from V and 4 bases from J, the gap between germline ends came to 7 bases. In germline, CDR1 is SNHLY, CDR2 FYNNEI. The CDR3 sequence is CASRYYEQYF. CDR3 in DNA: TGTGCCAGTCGGTATTACGAGCAGTACTTC.

This rearrangement joins TRBV28 to TRBJ2-7; D may be TRBD1 (6 bases). V gave up 8 bases and J gave up 0 bases, with 11 bases separating them. Germline CDR1 reads MDHEN; CDR2 reads SYDVKM. The CDR3 spans 13 residues. CDR3: CASVGHNSYEQYF. The CDR3 DNA reads TGTGCCAGCGTGGGACACAACTCCTACGAGCAGTACTTC.

The V and J genes are TRBV24-1 and TRBJ2-7; D is perhaps TRBD1 or TRBD2 (5 bases each). The CDR3 runs 15 residues. The V gene lost 4 bases and the J gene lost 2 bases, with 14 bases spanning the gap. The germline CDR1 and CDR2 sequences are KGHDR and SFDVKD. The CDR3 sequence: CATSDPRDATYEQYF. The DNA of the CDR3 is TGTGCCACCAGTGACCCCCGGGACGCGACCTACGAGCAGTACTTC.

With regard to this clone: Distinct nucleotide sequences in the sample also encode this CDR3. The V gene is TRBV5-1, the J gene TRBJ1-1, with D perhaps matching TRBD1 (6 bases). In germline, CDR1 is SGHRS, CDR2 YFSETQ. V lost 4 bases, J lost 5 bases, and 15 bases lay in between. This CDR3 region has 14 residues. The CDR3 region is CASSSEQGRTEAFF. The CDR3, as DNA: TGCGCCAGCAGCAGCGAGCAGGGGAGGACTGAAGCTTTCTTT.

This chain connects TRBV28 to TRBJ1-1, with 7 bases aligning to TRBD1. Germline trimming cut 5 bases from V and 1 base from J; bases unmatched to any gene: 10. CDR3 size: 16 residues. The germline gives CDR1 MDHEN, CDR2 SYDVKM. CDR3 residues: CASSQGVFGENTEAFF. The CDR3 nucleotides are TGTGCCAGCAGTCAGGGGGTTTTTGGGGAGAACACTGAAGCTTTCTTT.

The chain recombines TRBV28 with TRBJ2-3, with a weak D call TRBD1 (5 bases). This CDR3 has 16 residues. Germline CDR1 is MDHEN and CDR2 is SYDVKM. The V end lost 6 bases, the J end lost 6 bases, and 22 bases lay between the germline ends. As DNA, the CDR3 is TGTGCCAGCAGCCTCCTCCAGGACCCGGCAGGGGATACGCAGTATTTT. It translates to CASSLLQDPAGDTQYF.

This clone has a single count. V gene TRBV5-1 combines with J gene TRBJ2-7, with TRBD2 as a possible D gene (5 bases). The CDR3 has 14 residues. Trimming cost V 4 bases and J 2 bases, with 13 bases left between them. Germline lookup yields CDR1 SGHRS and CDR2 YFSETQ. CDR3 amino acids: CASSRVAGTYEQYF. The CDR3 DNA reads as TGCGCCAGCAGCCGGGTCGCGGGCACCTACGAGCAGTACTTC.

V and J are TRBV3-1 (or the pseudogene TRBV3-2) and TRBJ2-5; TRBD2 aligns across 10 bases. The CDR3 length is 16 residues. J gave up 4 bases and V 3 bases, and 8 bases lay outside the gene matches. Per germline, CDR1 LGHDT and CDR2 YNNKEL (reference sequence). The CDR3 loop is CASSQRTSGDAETQYF. CDR3 in DNA: TGTGCCAGCAGCCAGAGGACTAGCGGAGACGCAGAGACCCAGTACTTC.

This chain uses TRBV30 with TRBJ1-6, with 8 bases aligning to TRBD1. With 3 bases clipped from V and 6 bases from J, the junction kept 7 bases outside the gene matches. The V gene's germline CDR1 is GTSNPN and CDR2 SVGIG (reference sequence). The length of the CDR3 is 15 residues. CDR3 DNA: TGTGCCTGGAGAGCTGGGACAGGAGTTAATTCACCCCTCCACTTT. It specifies CAWRAGTGVNSPLHF.

This clone was recorded a few times. The chain joins TRBV6-1 to TRBJ2-7; 8 bases align to TRBD1. J was trimmed by 2 bases and V by 2 bases; bases with no gene match: 8. In germline, CDR1 is MNHNS, CDR2 SASEGT. The CDR3 contains 16 residues. The CDR3 protein is CASSELAGQGAYEQYF. The CDR3 coding sequence is TGTGCCAGCAGTGAACTCGCTGGACAGGGCGCCTACGAGCAGTACTTC.

CDR3 sequence reads: CASSFSVRKAPDYEQYF. DNA for the CDR3: TGTGCCAGCAGTTTTTCGGTACGGAAGGCCCCGGACTACGAGCAGTACTTC. J is TRBJ2-7 and V is TRBV28; D is ambiguous. This CDR3 comprises 17 residues. V gave up 3 bases and J gave up 3 bases, with 21 bases separating them. Germline V gene lookup returns CDR1 MDHEN and CDR2 SYDVKM.

This sequence joins TRBV20-1 and TRBJ1-1; 8 nucleotides align to TRBD1. The CDR3 totals 11 residues. The junction had 3 bases not matched to a gene; V was cut back by 8 bases and J by 4 bases. Germline V CDR1 and CDR2: DFQATT, SNEGSKA (reference sequence). The CDR3 sequence is CSLTGGTEAFF. In nucleotides, the CDR3 is TGCAGTCTCACAGGGGGCACTGAAGCTTTCTTT.

The J gene is TRBJ1-5, the V gene TRBV19, with TRBD1 matching over 9 bases. V lost 10 bases to trimming and J lost 5 bases; unmatched junction nucleotides: 6. Germline V CDR1 and CDR2: LNHDA, SQIVND (reference sequence). The CDR3 sequence is 13 residues long. CDR3 nucleotides: TGTGCCACTACAGGGGGCTATTATCAGCCCCAGCATTTT. Translated: CATTGGYYQPQHF.

The sample holds one count of this clone. The same CDR3 is also encoded by other DNA sequences in this sample. This chain uses TRBV29-1 with TRBJ2-2; D unclear. V was pared by 3 bases and J by 4 bases, with 6 bases between. The CDR3 has 12 amino acids. From germline, CDR1 is SQVTM and CDR2 ANQGSEA. The CDR3, as DNA: TGCAGCGTTGACAGGAGCACCGGGGAGCTGTTTTTT. As protein: CSVDRSTGELFF.

The rearrangement uses TRBV19 and TRBJ1-5, with 7 bases aligning to TRBD1. Per the germline V gene, CDR1 is LNHDA and CDR2 is SQIVND (reference sequence). The CDR3 spans 15 residues. Germline trimming cut 5 bases from V and 3 bases from J; bases unmatched to any gene: 7. The CDR3 DNA follows: TGTGCCAGTAGTGCGACAGGGCCAACCAATCAGCCCCAGCATTTT. This gives the protein CASSATGPTNQPQHF.

The chain carries TRBV28 and TRBJ2-7, with 10 bases fitting TRBD1. Losses at the gene ends were 7 bases for V and 2 bases for J; bases not matched to a gene: 5. Germline CDR1 MDHEN, CDR2 SYDVKM. There are 14 residues in the CDR3. Here the CDR3 reads CASTDGTGAYEQYF. CDR3 coding DNA: TGTGCCAGCACTGACGGGACAGGGGCCTACGAGCAGTACTTC.

The V call is TRBV5-4, the J call TRBJ2-1, with 9 positions matching TRBD1. Per the germline V gene, CDR1 is SGHNT and CDR2 is YYREEE (reference sequence). CDR3 length: 15 residues. V shed 1 base and J 7 bases; nucleotides not matched to a gene: 6. This CDR3 is CASSLITGGYNEQFF. As DNA, the CDR3 is TGTGCCAGCAGCTTGATAACAGGGGGCTATAATGAGCAGTTCTTC.

The chain is built from TRBV4-1 and TRBJ2-5, with 12 bases fitting TRBD1. Unmatched junction bases numbered 12, after V lost 3 bases and J lost 4 bases. The length of the CDR3 is 18 residues. Looked up from germline, CDR1 is MGHRA and CDR2 is YSYEKL. CDR3 bases: TGCGCCAGCAGCCAGACCGGGACAGGGGGCGGTGTGGGAGAGACCCAGTACTTC. It translates to CASSQTGTGGGVGETQYF.

As to this clone: A read error may account for a junction end that differs from germline. CDR3 protein: CASSMGLAGVGETQYF. The CDR3 bases are TGTGCTAGCAGCATGGGACTAGCGGGAGTGGGAGAGACCCAGTACTTC. The V gene is TRBV7-7, the J gene TRBJ2-5, with 14 bases aligning to TRBD2. Germline CDR1 reads SSHAT; CDR2 reads FNYEAQ (reference sequence). This CDR3 is built from 16 residues. The variable domain in full, with the rest retrieved from reference TRBV7-7 and TRBJ2-5, is GAGVSQSPRYKVTKRGQDVTLRCDPISSHATLYWYQQALGQGPEFLTYFNYEAQPDKSGLPSDRFSAERPEGSISTLTIQRTEQRDSAMYRCASSMGLAGVGETQYFGPGTRLLVL.

V gene TRBV19 combines with J gene TRBJ2-3; 8 bases line up with TRBD2. The CDR3 sequence is 14 residues long. V was pared by 5 bases and J by 11 bases, with 12 bases of the junction left unmatched. CDR1 is LNHDA and CDR2 is SQIVND in the germline V gene (reference sequence). The CDR3 spells CASSGPGLESMQYF. CDR3 DNA sequence: TGTGCCAGTAGTGGTCCGGGACTAGAAAGTATGCAGTATTTT.

Only one count was recorded for this clone. The rearrangement joins TRBV19 to TRBJ2-1; 8 nucleotides match TRBD2. V dropped 2 bases and J dropped 8; count of bases not matched to a gene: 2. The CDR3 is 13 residues long. The germline V gene encodes CDR1 LNHDA and CDR2 SQIVND (reference sequence). This CDR3 is CASSITGGDEQFF. CDR3 bases: TGTGCCAGTAGTATAACGGGGGGGGATGAGCAGTTCTTC.